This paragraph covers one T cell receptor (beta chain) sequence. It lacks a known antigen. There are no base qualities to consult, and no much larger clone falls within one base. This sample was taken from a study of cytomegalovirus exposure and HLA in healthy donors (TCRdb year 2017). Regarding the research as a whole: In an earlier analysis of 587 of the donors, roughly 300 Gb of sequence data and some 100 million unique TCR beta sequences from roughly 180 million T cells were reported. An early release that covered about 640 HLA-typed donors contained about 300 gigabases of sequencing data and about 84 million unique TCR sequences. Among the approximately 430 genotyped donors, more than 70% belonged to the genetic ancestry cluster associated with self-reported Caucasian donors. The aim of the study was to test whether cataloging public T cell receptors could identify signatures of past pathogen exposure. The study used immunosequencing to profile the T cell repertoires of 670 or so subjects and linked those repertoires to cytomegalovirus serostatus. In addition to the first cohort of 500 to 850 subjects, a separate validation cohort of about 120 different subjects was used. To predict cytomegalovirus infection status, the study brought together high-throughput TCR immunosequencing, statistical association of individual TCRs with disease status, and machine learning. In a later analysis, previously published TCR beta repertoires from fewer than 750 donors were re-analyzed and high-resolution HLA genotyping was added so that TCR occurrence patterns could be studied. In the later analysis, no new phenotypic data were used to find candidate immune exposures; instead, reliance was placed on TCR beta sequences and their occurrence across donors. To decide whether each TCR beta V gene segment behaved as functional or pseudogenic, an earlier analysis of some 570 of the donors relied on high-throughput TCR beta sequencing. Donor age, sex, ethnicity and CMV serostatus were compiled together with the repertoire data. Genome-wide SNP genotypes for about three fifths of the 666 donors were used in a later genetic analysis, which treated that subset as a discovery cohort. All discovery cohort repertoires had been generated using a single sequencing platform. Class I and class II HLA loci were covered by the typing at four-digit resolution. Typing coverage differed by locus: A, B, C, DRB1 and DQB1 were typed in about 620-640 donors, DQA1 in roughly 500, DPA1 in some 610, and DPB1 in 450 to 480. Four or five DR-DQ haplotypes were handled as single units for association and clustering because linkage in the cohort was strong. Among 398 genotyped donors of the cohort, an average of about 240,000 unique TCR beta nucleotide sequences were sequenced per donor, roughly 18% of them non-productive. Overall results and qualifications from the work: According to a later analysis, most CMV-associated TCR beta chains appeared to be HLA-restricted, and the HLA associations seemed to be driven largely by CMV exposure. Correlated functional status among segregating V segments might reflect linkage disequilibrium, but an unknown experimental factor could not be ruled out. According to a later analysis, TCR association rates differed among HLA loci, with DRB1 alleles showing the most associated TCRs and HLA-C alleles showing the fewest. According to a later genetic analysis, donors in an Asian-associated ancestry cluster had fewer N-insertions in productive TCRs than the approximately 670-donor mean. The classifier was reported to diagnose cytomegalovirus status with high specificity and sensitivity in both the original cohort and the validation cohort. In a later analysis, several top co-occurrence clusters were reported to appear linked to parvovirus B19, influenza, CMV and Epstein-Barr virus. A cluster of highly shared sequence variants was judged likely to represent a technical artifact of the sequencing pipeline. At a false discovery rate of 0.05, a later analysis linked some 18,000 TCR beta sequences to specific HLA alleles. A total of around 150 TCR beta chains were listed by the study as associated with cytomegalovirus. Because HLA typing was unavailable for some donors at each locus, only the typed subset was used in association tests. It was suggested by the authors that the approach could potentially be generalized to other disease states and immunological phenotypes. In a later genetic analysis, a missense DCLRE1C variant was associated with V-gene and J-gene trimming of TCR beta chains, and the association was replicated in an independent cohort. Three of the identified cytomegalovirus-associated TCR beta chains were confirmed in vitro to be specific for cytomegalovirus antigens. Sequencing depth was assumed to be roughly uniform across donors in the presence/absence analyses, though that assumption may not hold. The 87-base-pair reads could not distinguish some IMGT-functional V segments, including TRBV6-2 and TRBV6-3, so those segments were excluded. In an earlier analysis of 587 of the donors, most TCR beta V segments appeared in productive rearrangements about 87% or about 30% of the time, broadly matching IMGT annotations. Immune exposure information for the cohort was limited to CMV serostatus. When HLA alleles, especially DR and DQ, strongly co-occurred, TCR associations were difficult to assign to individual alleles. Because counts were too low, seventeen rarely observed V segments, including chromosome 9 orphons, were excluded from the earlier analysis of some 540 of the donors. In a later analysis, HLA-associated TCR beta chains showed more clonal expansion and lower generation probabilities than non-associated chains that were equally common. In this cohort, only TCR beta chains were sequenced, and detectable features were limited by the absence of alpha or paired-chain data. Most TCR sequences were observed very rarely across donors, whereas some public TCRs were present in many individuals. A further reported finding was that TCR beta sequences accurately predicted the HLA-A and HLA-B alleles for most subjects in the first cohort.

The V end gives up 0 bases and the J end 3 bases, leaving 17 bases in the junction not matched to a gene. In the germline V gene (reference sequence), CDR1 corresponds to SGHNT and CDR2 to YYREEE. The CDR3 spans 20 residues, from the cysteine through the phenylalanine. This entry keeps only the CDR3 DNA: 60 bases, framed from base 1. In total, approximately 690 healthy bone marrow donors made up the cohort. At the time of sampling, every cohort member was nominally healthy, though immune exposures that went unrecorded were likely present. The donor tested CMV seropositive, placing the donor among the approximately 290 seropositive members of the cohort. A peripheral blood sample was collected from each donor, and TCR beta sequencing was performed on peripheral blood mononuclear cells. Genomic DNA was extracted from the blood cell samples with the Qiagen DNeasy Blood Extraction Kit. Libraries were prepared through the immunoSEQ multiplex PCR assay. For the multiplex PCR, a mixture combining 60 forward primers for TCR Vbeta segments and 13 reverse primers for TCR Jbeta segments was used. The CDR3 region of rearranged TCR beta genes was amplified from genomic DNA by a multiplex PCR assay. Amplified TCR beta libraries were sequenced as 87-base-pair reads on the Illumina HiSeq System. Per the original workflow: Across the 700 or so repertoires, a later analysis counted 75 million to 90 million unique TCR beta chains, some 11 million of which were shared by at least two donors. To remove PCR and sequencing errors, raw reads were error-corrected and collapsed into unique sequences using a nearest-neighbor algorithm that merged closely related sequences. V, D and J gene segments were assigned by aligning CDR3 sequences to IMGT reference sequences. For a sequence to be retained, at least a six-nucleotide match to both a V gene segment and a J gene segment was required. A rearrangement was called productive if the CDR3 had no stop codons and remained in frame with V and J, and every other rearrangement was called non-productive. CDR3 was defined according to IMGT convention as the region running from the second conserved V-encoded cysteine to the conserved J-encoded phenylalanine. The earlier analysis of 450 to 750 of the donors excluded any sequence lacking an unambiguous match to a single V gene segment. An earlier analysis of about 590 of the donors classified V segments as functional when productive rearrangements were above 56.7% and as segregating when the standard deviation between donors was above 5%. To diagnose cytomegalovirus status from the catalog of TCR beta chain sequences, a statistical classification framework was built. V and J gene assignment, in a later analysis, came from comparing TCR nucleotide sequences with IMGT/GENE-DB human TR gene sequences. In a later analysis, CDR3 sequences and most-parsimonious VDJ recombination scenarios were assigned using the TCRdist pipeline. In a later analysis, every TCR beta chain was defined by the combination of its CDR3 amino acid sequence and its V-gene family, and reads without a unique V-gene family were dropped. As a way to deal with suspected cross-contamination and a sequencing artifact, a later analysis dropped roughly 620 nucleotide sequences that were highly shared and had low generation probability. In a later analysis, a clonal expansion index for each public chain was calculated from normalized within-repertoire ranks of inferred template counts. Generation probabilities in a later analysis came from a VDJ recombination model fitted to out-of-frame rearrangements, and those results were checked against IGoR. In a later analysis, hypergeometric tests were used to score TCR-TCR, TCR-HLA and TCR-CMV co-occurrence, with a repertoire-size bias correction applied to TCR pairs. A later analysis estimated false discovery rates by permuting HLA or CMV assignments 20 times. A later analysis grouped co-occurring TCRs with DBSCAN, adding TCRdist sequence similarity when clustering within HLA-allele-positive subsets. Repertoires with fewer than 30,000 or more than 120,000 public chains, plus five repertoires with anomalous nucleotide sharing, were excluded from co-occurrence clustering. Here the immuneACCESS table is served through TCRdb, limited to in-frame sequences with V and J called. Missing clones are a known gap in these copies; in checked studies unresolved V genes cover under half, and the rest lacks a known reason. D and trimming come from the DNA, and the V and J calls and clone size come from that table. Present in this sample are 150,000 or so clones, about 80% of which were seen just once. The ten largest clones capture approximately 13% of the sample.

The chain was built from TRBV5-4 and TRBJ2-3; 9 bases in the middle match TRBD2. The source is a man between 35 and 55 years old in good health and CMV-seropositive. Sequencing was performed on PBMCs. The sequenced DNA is TGTGCCAGCAGCTTGGAGGCGGGAGGGCCTGGGGTACGTGGGACAGATACGCAGTATTTT. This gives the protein CASSLEAGGPGVRGTDTQYF.